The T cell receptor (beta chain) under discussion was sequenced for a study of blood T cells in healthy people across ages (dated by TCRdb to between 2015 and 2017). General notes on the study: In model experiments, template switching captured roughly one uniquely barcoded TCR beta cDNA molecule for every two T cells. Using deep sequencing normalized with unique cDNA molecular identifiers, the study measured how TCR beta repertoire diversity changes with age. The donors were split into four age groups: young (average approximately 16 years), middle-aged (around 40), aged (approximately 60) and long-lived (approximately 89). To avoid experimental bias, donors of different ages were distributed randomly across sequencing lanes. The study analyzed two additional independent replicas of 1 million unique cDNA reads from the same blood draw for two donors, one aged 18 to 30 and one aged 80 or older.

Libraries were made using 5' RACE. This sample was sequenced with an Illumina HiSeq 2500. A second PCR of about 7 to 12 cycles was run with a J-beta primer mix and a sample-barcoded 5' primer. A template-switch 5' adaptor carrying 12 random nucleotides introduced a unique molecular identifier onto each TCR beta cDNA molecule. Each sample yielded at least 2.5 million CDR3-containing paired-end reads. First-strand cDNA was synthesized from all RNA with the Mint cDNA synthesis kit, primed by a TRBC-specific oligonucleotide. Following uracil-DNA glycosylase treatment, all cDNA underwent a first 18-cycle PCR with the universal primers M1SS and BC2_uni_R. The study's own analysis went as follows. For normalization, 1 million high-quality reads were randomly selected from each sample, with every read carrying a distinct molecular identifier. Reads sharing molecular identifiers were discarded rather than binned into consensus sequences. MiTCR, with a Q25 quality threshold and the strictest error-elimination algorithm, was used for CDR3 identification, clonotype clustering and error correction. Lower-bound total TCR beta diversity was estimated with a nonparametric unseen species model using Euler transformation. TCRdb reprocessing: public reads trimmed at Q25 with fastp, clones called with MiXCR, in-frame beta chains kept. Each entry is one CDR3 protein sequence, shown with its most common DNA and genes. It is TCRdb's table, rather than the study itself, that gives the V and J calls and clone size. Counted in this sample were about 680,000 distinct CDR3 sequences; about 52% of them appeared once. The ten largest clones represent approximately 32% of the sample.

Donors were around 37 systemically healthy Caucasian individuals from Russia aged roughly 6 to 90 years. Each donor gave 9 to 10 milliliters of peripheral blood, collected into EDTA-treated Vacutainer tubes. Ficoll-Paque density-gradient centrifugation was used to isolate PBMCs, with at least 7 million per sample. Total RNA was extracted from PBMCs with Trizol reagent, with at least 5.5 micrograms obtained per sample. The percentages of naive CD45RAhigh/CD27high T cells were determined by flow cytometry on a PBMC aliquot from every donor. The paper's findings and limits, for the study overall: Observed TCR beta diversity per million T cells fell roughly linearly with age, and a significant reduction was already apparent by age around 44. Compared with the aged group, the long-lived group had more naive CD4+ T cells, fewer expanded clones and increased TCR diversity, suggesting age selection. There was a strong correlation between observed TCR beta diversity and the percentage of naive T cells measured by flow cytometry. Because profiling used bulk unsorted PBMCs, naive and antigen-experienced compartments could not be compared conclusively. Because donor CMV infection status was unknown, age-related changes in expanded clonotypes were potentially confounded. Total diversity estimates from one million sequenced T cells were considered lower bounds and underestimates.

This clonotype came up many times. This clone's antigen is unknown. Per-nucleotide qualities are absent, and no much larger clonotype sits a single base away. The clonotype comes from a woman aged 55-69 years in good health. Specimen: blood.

The bases are TGCGCCAGCAGCCAAGGGCTAGACAGCTCCTACAATGAGCAGTTCTTC. Translated, it reads CASSQGLDSSYNEQFF. Recombination connected TRBV4-3 to TRBJ2-1; TRBD1 could be the D gene, as 5 bases match. V is cut by 1 base and J by 0 bases, and the space between the germline ends is 10 bases. From the cysteine through the phenylalanine, the CDR3 covers 16 amino acids. Only CDR3 DNA is held: 48 bases, read in frame from base 1. The CDR1 and CDR2 encoded by the germline V gene are LGHNA and YSLEER.